This T cell receptor (beta chain) originates from a study of control samples from healthy donors and cancer patients. V dropped 3 bases and J dropped 4; count of bases not matched to a gene: 3. Germline-derived CDR1 and CDR2 are SGHTA and FQGNSA. The CDR3 loop spans 14 amino acids. Method: immunoSEQ multiplex PCR; TCRdb's copy keeps in-frame clones and lacks some. The repertoire holds 150,000 or so clones, with about 92% as singletons. The sample taken for sequencing was blood. This TCR derives from a woman in her forties or fifties in good health. The rearrangement uses TRBV7-2 and TRBJ1-5, with 7 bases matching TRBD1. The CDR3 DNA is TGTGCCAGCAGCTTGACAGGGCCTAATCAGCCCCAGCATTTT. This codes for CASSLTGPNQPQHF.